This is a list of T cell receptor beta chains from one sample in a study of cytomegalovirus exposure and HLA in healthy donors. Assay: immunoSEQ multiplex PCR; the TCRdb copy retains only in-frame clones and omits some. The sample includes 100,000 to 150,000 clones, roughly 85% of them seen just once. Sequencing used PBMCs. All receptors come from a man between 18 and 35 years old in good health and CMV-seropositive. The CDR3 runs from the conserved cysteine through the conserved F or W. D genes are given only for firm matches. Rows give clone size only sometimes, using once, few, many, or a class for an expanded clone.

j_call d_call v_call clone_size cdr3_aa cdr3_nt
TRBJ1-1 . TRBV19 . CASSGSRVLNTEAFF TGTGCCAGTAGTGGGTCCAGGGTCCTGAACACTGAAGCTTTCTTT
TRBJ1-2 TRBD1 TRBV18 . CASSLQGTSYGYTF TGTGCCAGCTCGCTACAGGGGACGAGCTATGGCTACACCTTC
TRBJ2-3 TRBD2 TRBV7-9 . CASSLAARDYTDTQYF TGTGCCAGCAGCTTAGCGGCCCGGGACTACACAGATACGCAGTATTTT
TRBJ1-2 . TRBV14 once CASSQDRVDGYTF TGTGCCAGCAGCCAAGACAGGGTAGATGGCTACACCTTC
TRBJ2-6 . TRBV4-2 . CASSTGVQSGASVLTF TGTGCCAGCAGCACAGGGGTACAGTCGGGGGCCAGCGTCCTGACTTTC
TRBJ2-4 TRBD2 TRBV4-1 . CASSQGTSGAGNIQYF TGCGCCAGCAGCCAAGGAACTAGCGGGGCGGGGAACATTCAGTACTTC
TRBJ1-2 . TRBV7-9 . CASSLGTAGRGYTF TGTGCCAGCAGCTTAGGAACAGCCGGTCGGGGCTACACCTTC
TRBJ2-7 . TRBV11-2 . CASSSLSYEQYF TGTGCCAGCAGCTCCCTTTCCTACGAGCAGTACTTC
TRBJ2-7 . TRBV27 . CASSTLQGTRYEQYF TGTGCCAGCAGTACCCTACAGGGTACTAGATACGAGCAGTACTTC
TRBJ2-3 . TRBV6-5 . CASSYLGGADTQYF TGTGCCAGCAGTTATCTCGGGGGTGCAGATACGCAGTATTTT
TRBJ1-5 . TRBV2 once CASSPGHHSNQPQHF TGTGCCAGCAGTCCGGGACATCATAGCAATCAGCCCCAGCATTTT
TRBJ2-1 TRBD1 TRBV5-6 . CASRRQGVDNEQFF TGTGCCAGCAGGCGGCAGGGGGTGGACAATGAGCAGTTCTTC
TRBJ2-5 TRBD2 TRBV6-6 . CASSPGLAGVSETQYF TGTGCCAGCAGTCCGGGACTAGCGGGAGTATCAGAGACCCAGTACTTC
TRBJ1-2 . TRBV19 . CASMEGLVYTF TGTGCCAGTATGGAGGGGCTGGTCTACACCTTC
TRBJ2-3 TRBD2 TRBV30 . CALAGLRTDTQYF TGTGCCTTAGCGGGGTTACGCACAGATACGCAGTATTTT
TRBJ2-7 TRBD2 TRBV5-6 . CASSSLRVNSGGSYEQYF TGTGCCAGCAGCTCTCTGAGGGTCAATAGCGGGGGATCCTACGAGCAGTACTTC
TRBJ1-6 . TRBV27 . CASSLADTSPLHF TGTGCCAGCAGTTTAGCGGACACCTCACCCCTCCACTTT
TRBJ1-2 . TRBV18 . CASSPPEGVHYGYTF TGTGCCAGCTCTCCTCCAGAGGGTGTGCACTATGGCTACACCTTC
TRBJ2-3 . TRBV11-2 . CASSSWSSPSDKQYF TGTGCCAGCAGCAGCTGGTCATCCCCTAGCGATAAGCAGTATTTT
TRBJ1-2 . TRBV20-1 many CSANWEGYTF TGCAGTGCCAACTGGGAGGGCTACACCTTC
TRBJ1-5 . TRBV19 . CASSISTGPQHF TGTGCCAGTAGTATTTCGACGGGACCCCAGCATTTT
TRBJ1-6 . TRBV5-6 . CASSLEWRGSPLHF TGCGCCAGCAGCTTGGAATGGAGGGGCTCACCCCTCCACTTT
TRBJ2-3 TRBD2 TRBV19 . CASSPRPVLAGGPGTDTQYF TGTGCCAGTAGTCCTCGACCGGTACTAGCGGGGGGGCCGGGCACAGATACGCAGTATTTT
TRBJ2-5 . TRBV7-9 once CASSFGGETQYF TGTGCCAGCAGCTTCGGGGGAGAGACCCAGTACTTC
TRBJ1-1 . TRBV19 . CASSPGQFTEAFF TGTGCCAGTAGTCCCGGACAGTTCACTGAAGCTTTCTTT
TRBJ1-2 TRBD1 TRBV2 . CASSPTGEGGYGYTF TGTGCCAGCAGCCCGACAGGGGAGGGAGGCTATGGCTACACCTTC
TRBJ2-2 TRBD2 TRBV2 few CASSPDQRGSVRPTGELFF TGTGCCAGCAGTCCGGATCAGCGGGGGTCGGTTCGACCTACCGGGGAGCTGTTTTTT
TRBJ1-5 TRBD1 TRBV27 . CASSRWTGAGDQPQHF TGTGCCAGCAGCCGATGGACAGGGGCGGGGGATCAGCCCCAGCATTTT
TRBJ2-3 TRBD2 TRBV13 . CASSTNAGGPTSTDTQYF TGTGCCAGCAGCACTAATGCGGGGGGCCCTACCAGCACAGATACGCAGTATTTT
TRBJ1-1 . TRBV10-2 . CASSESSHEGVEAFF TGCGCCAGCAGTGAGTCTTCCCATGAGGGAGTTGAAGCTTTCTTT
TRBJ2-1 . TRBV11-3 . CASSYQLASYNEQFF TGTGCCAGCAGCTATCAGCTAGCCTCCTACAATGAGCAGTTCTTC
TRBJ1-6 . TRBV27 . CASSLSGANSPLHF TGTGCCAGCAGTTTATCAGGGGCGAATTCACCCCTCCACTTT
TRBJ2-5 TRBD2 TRBV5-4 . CASSWGTSGGETQYF TGTGCCAGCAGCTGGGGGACTAGCGGGGGGGAGACCCAGTACTTC
TRBJ2-2 . TRBV11-2 . CASSFGEVGTGELFF TGTGCCAGCAGCTTCGGGGAGGTGGGGACCGGGGAGCTGTTTTTT
TRBJ2-1 TRBD2 TRBV10-1 . CASSEGTSSYNEQFF TGCGCCAGCAGTGAGGGGACTAGCTCCTACAATGAGCAGTTCTTC
TRBJ2-7 . TRBV5-1 . CASSPGGPTYEQHF TGCGCCAGCAGCCCCGGAGGGCCCACCTACGAGCAGCACTTC
TRBJ1-2 . TRBV13 once CASSLLFRGTYGYTF TGTGCCAGCAGCTTACTATTCAGGGGAACTTACGGCTACACCTTC
TRBJ1-2 . TRBV25-1 . CASSEFRASYGYTF TGTGCCAGCAGTGAATTTCGAGCTTCTTATGGCTACACCTTC
TRBJ2-7 TRBD1 TRBV13 . CASSSGQSSYEQYF TGTGCCAGCAGTTCGGGACAGAGCTCCTACGAGCAGTACTTC
TRBJ2-2 . TRBV2 . CASKGMGNTGELFF TGTGCCAGCAAGGGGATGGGGAACACCGGGGAGCTGTTTTTT
TRBJ1-1 . TRBV6-6 . CASSRQQNTEAFF TGTGCCAGCAGCCGACAGCAGAACACTGAAGCTTTCTTT
TRBJ2-1 . TRBV12-5 . CASGGASSNEQFF TGTGCTAGTGGGGGGGCTAGCTCCAATGAGCAGTTCTTC
TRBJ2-7 TRBD1 TRBV7-6 . CASSSRGPSYEQYF TGTGCCAGCAGCTCCAGGGGGCCCTCCTACGAGCAGTACTTC
TRBJ1-5 . TRBV19 . CASSIFSYSNQPQHF TGTGCCAGTAGTATTTTCAGTTATAGCAATCAGCCCCAGCATTTT
TRBJ1-2 TRBD1 TRBV4-2 . CASSQGQGQFNYGYTF TGTGCCAGCAGCCAAGGACAGGGTCAGTTTAACTATGGCTACACCTTC
TRBJ2-7 . TRBV30 . CAWSTSEYEQYF TGTGCCTGGAGTACGTCAGAATACGAGCAGTACTTC
TRBJ2-7 . TRBV13 . CASSHGRDYEQYF TGTGCCAGCAGCCACGGGCGGGATTACGAGCAGTACTTC
TRBJ1-2 . TRBV2 . CASSSDGGYGYTF TGTGCCAGCAGTTCCGACGGGGGCTATGGCTACACCTTC
TRBJ2-1 . TRBV30 . CAWSVGGGYNEQFF TGTGCCTGGAGTGTAGGGGGGGGTTACAATGAGCAGTTCTTC
TRBJ2-1 . TRBV29-1 . CSVQPKLGGINEQFF TGCAGCGTTCAACCCAAGCTCGGAGGGATCAATGAGCAGTTCTTC
TRBJ1-1 TRBD1 TRBV7-2 . CASSLRQGRIAFF TGTGCCAGCAGCTTGAGACAGGGAAGGATAGCTTTCTTT
TRBJ2-2 TRBD2 TRBV7-3 . CASSLTPELAGQRTGELFF TGTGCCAGCAGCTTAACGCCGGAACTAGCGGGTCAACGCACCGGGGAGCTGTTTTTT
TRBJ1-4 TRBD1 TRBV30 . CAWNLGQGAEKLFF TGTGCCTGGAATTTAGGACAGGGTGCCGAAAAACTGTTTTTT